This record concerns one TCR beta chain sequence. From germline, CDR1 is LGHNA and CDR2 YNFKEQ. This CDR3 region has 18 residues. Trimming at V came to 1 base and at J to 6 bases, leaving 12 bases not matched to a gene. This sample is part of a study of T cell changes during pregnancy in multiple sclerosis. The table came from immunoSEQ multiplex PCR; TCRdb's copy has only in-frame clones and leaves some out. The sample has 85,000 to 100,000 clones, around 93% seen once; the top ten hold roughly 0.99%. The clonotype comes from a female donor with multiple sclerosis, enrolled in a pregnancy study. This specimen was peripheral blood, taken after pregnancy. This chain connects TRBV4-2 to TRBJ1-5; TRBD1 aligns across 10 bases. The CDR3 loop reads CASSQVITGTGVSQPQHF. The CDR3 region has the DNA TGTGCCAGCAGCCAAGTTATCACCGGGACAGGGGTTTCTCAGCCCCAGCATTTT.